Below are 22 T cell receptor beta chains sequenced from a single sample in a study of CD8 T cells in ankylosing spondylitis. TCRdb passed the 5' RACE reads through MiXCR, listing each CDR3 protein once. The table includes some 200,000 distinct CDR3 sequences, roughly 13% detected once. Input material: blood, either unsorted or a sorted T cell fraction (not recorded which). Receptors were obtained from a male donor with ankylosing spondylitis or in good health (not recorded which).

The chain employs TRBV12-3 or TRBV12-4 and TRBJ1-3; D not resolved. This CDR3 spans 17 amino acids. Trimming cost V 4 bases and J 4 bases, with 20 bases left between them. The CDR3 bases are TGTGCCAGCAGTTCCGCGGGTTCTGGGCTGGGAGGAAACACCATATATTTT. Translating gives CASSSAGSGLGGNTIYF.

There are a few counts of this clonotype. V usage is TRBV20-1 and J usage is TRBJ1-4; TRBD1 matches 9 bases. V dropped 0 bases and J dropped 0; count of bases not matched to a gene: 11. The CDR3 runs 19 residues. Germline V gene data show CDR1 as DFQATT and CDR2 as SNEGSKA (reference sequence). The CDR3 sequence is CSARDRGRDRATTNEKLFF. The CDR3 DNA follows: TGCAGTGCTAGAGACCGGGGGAGGGACAGGGCGACAACTAATGAAAAACTGTTTTTT.

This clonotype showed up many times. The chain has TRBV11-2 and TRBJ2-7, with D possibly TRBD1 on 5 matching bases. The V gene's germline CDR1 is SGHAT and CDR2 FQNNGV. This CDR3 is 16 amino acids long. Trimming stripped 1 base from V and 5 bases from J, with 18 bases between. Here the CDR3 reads CASSLVLGAPGDEQYF. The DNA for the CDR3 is TGTGCCAGCAGCTTAGTTCTAGGGGCCCCTGGGGACGAGCAGTACTTC.

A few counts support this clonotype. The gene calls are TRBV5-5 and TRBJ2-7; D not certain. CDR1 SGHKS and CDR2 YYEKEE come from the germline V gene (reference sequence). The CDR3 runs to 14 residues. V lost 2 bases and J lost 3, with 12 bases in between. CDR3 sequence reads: CASSLGGASYEQYF. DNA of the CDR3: TGTGCCAGCAGCTTAGGTGGAGCGAGCTACGAGCAGTACTTC.

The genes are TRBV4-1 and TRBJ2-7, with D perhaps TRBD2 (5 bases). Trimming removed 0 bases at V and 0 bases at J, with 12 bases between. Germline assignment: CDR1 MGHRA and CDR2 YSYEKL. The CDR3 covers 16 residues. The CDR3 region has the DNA TGCGCCAGCAGCCAAGATCTGGACTCCTACTCCTACGAGCAGTACTTC. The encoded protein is CASSQDLDSYSYEQYF.

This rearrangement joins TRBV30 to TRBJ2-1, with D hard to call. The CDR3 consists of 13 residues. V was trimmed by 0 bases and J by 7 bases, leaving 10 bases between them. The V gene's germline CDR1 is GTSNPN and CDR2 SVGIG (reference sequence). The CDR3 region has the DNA TGTGCCTGGAGTGTACAAGGGATGAATGAGCAGTTCTTC. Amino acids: CAWSVQGMNEQFF. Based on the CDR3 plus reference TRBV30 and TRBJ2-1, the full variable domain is SQTIHQWPATLVQPVGSPLSLECTVEGTSNPNLYWYRQAAGRGLQLLFYSVGIGQISSEVPQNLSASRPQDRQFILSSKKLLLSDSGFYLCAWSVQGMNEQFFGPGTRLTVL.

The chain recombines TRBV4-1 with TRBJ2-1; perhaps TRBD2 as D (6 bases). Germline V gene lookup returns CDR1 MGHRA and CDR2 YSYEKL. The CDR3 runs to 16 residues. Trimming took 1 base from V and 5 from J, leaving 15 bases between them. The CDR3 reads CASSQASPGGDNEQFF. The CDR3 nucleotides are TGCGCCAGCAGCCAAGCGTCGCCAGGAGGGGACAATGAGCAGTTCTTC.

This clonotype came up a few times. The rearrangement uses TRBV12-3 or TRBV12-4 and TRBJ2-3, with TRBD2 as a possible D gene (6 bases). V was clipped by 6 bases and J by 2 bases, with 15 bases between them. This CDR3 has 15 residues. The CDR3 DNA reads TGTGCCAGCAGCCCTTCTAGCGCGCCCACAGATACGCAGTATTTT. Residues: CASSPSSAPTDTQYF.

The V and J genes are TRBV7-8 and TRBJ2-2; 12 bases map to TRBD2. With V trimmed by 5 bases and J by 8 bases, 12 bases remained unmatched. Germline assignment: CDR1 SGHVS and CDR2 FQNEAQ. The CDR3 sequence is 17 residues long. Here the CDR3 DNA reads TGTGCCAGCAGCCCATGGACGATGCTAGCGGGAGGGGGGGAGCTGTTTTTT. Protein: CASSPWTMLAGGGELFF.

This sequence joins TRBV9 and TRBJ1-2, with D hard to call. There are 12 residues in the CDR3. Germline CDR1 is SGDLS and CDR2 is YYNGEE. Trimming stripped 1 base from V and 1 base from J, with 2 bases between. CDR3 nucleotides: TGTGCCAGCAGCGTAAATAACTATGGCTACACCTTC. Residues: CASSVNNYGYTF.

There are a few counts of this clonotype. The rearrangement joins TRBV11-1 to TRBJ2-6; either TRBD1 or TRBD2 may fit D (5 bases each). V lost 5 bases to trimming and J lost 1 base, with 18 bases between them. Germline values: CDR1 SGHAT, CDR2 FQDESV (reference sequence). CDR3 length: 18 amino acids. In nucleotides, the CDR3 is TGTGCCAGCAGCCCCCTCTCAGGGACCGGGTCTGGGGCCAACGTCCTGACTTTC. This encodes CASSPLSGTGSGANVLTF.

The CDR3 region is CASSPENEQFF. The CDR3, as DNA: TGTGCCAGCAGTCCCGAAAATGAGCAGTTCTTC. The chain couples TRBV12-3 or TRBV12-4 to TRBJ2-1; D gene uncertain. V lost 5 bases and J 7 bases, leaving 6 bases between the germline ends. There are 11 residues in the CDR3.

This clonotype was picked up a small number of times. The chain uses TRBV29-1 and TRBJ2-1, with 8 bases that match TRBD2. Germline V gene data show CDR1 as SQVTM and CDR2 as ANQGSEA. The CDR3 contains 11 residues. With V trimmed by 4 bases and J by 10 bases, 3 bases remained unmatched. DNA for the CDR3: TGCAGCGTTGGTCGGGGGGGGGAGCAGTTCTTC. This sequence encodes CSVGRGGEQFF.

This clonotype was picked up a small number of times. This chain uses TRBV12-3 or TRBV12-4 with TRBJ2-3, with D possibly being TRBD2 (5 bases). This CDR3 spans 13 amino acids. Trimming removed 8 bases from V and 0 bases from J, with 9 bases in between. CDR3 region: CASSGSSTDTQYF. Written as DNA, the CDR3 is TGTGCCAGCTCGGGGTCTAGCACAGATACGCAGTATTTT.

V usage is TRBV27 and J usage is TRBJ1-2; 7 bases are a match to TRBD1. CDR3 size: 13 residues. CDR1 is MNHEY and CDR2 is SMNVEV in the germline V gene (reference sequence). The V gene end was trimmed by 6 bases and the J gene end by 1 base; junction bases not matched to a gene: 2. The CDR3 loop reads CASRQGINYGYTF. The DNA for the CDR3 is TGTGCCAGCAGACAGGGGATTAACTATGGCTACACCTTC.

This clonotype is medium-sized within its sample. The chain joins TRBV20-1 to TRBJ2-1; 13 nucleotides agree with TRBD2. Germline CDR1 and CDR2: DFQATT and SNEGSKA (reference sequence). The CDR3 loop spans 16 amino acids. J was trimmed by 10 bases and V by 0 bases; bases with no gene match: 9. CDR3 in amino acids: CSARDLRTSGSSEQFF. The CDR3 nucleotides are TGCAGTGCTAGAGACCTCAGGACTAGCGGGAGCAGCGAGCAGTTCTTC.

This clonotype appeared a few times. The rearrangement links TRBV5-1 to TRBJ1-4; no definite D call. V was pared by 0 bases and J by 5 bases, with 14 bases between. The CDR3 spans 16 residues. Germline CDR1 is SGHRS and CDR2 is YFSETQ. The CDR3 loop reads CASSLGIDVLNEKLFF. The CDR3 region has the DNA TGCGCCAGCAGCTTGGGGATAGACGTTTTAAATGAAAAACTGTTTTTT.

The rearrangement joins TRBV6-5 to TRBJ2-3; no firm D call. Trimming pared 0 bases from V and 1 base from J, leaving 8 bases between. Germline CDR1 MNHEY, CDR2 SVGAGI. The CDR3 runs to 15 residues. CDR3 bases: TGTGCCAGCAGTTACTCGTCATCAGGCACAGATACGCAGTATTTT. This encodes CASSYSSSGTDTQYF.

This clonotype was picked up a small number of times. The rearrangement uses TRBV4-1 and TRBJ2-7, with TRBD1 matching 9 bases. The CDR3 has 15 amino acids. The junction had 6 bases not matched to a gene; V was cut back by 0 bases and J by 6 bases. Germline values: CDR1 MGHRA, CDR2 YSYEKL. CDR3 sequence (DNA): TGCGCCAGCAGCCAAGAATACAGGGGGCTGGCCGAGCAGTACTTC. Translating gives CASSQEYRGLAEQYF.

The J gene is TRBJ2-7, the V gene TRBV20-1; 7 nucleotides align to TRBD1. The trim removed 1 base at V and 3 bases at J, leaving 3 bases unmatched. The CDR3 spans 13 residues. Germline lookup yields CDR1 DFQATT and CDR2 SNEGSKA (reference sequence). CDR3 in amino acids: CSARGRDSYEQYF. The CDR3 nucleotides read TGCAGTGCTAGAGGCCGGGACAGCTACGAGCAGTACTTC.

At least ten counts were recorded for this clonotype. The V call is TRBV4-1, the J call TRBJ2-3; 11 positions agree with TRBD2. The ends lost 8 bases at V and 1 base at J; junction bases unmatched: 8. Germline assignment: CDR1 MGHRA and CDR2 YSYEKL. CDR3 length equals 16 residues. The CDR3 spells CASSFGTSGGTDTQYF. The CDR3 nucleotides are TGCGCCAGCTCTTTTGGGACTAGCGGCGGCACAGATACGCAGTATTTT.

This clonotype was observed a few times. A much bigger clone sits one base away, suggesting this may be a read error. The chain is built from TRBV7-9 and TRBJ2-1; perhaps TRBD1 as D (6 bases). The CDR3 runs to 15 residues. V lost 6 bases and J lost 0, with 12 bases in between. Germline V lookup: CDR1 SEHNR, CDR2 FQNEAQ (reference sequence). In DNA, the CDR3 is TGTGCCAGCAGTTTCACAGGGAGCTCCTACAATGAGCAGTTCTTC. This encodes CASSFTGSSYNEQFF.